These T cell receptor beta chains were read from a single sample in a study of shared clonotypes between healthy human individuals. Generated by immunoSEQ multiplex PCR, the TCRdb table keeps only in-frame clones and is missing some. The sample records roughly 640,000 clones, almost 97% being singletons. The sample was naive CD4+ T cells sorted from blood. These receptors were taken from a woman aged 25 to 39 in good health. CDR3s include the opening cysteine and the closing phenylalanine or tryptophan. Clone size is given for some rows only: seen once, a few or many times, or a class if the clone is expanded.

abundance: -; v_gene: TRBV27; j_gene: TRBJ2-7; CDR3aa: CASSRSQGPGSSYEQYF
abundance: -; v_gene: TRBV5-6; j_gene: TRBJ1-2; CDR3aa: CASSDRVPGYGYTF
abundance: -; v_gene: TRBV5-1; j_gene: TRBJ1-1; CDR3aa: CASSLWGLTEAFF
abundance: once; v_gene: TRBV6-5; j_gene: TRBJ1-5; CDR3aa: CASRAWQGSNQPQHF
abundance: -; v_gene: TRBV2; j_gene: TRBJ1-1; CDR3aa: CASERLNTEAFF
abundance: -; v_gene: TRBV15; j_gene: TRBJ2-5; CDR3aa: CATSRDRLAGGEETQYF
abundance: -; v_gene: TRBV19; j_gene: TRBJ1-1; CDR3aa: CASSITADTEAFF
abundance: once; v_gene: TRBV9; j_gene: TRBJ2-7; CDR3aa: CASSVGGGTYEQYF
abundance: -; v_gene: TRBV7-9; j_gene: TRBJ2-1; CDR3aa: CASSGAPNEQFF
abundance: -; v_gene: TRBV2; j_gene: TRBJ2-1; CDR3aa: CASSEFRINNEQFF
abundance: -; v_gene: TRBV9; j_gene: TRBJ2-7; CDR3aa: CASSAGEGRNHEQYF
abundance: -; v_gene: TRBV7-3; j_gene: TRBJ2-3; CDR3aa: CASSLGLASTDTQYF
abundance: -; v_gene: TRBV28; j_gene: TRBJ2-3; CDR3aa: CASSLPSGNTDTQYF
abundance: -; v_gene: TRBV28; j_gene: TRBJ2-7; CDR3aa: CASSLSLAGTSEQYF
abundance: -; v_gene: TRBV10-1; j_gene: TRBJ2-7; CDR3aa: CASSGGRSTATAQYF
abundance: once; v_gene: TRBV2; j_gene: TRBJ2-5; CDR3aa: CASTGLETQYF
abundance: -; v_gene: TRBV10-1; j_gene: TRBJ1-2; CDR3aa: CASSEGTNLFYGYTF
abundance: -; v_gene: TRBV28; j_gene: TRBJ2-4; CDR3aa: CASSLAGAKNIQYF
abundance: -; v_gene: TRBV28; j_gene: TRBJ1-1; CDR3aa: CASSLSTGVNTEAFF
abundance: -; v_gene: TRBV5-1; j_gene: TRBJ2-7; CDR3aa: CASSLATGSSYEQYF
abundance: -; v_gene: TRBV18; j_gene: TRBJ2-7; CDR3aa: CASSPQGPGDGYSYEQYF
abundance: -; v_gene: TRBV6-1; j_gene: TRBJ2-3; CDR3aa: CASSEAALSTDTQYF
abundance: -; v_gene: TRBV5-1; j_gene: TRBJ2-3; CDR3aa: CASSLAPASTDTQYF
abundance: -; v_gene: TRBV14; j_gene: TRBJ1-2; CDR3aa: CASSHRPPGHTKHWDGDGYTF
abundance: -; v_gene: TRBV28; j_gene: TRBJ2-7; CDR3aa: CASTYKNEQYF
abundance: -; v_gene: TRBV27; j_gene: TRBJ1-2; CDR3aa: CASSSTQWNGYTF
abundance: -; v_gene: TRBV27; j_gene: TRBJ2-1; CDR3aa: CASTSLAVGSSYNEQFF
abundance: -; v_gene: TRBV10-3; j_gene: -; CDR3aa: CAISVPRGQSYEQYF
abundance: -; v_gene: TRBV10-2; j_gene: TRBJ2-1; CDR3aa: CASTAMSSYNEQFF
abundance: once; v_gene: TRBV7-3; j_gene: TRBJ1-1; CDR3aa: CASSLTPGGNTEAFF
abundance: -; v_gene: TRBV5-1; j_gene: TRBJ2-3; CDR3aa: CASSLEGFTDTQYF
abundance: -; v_gene: TRBV28; j_gene: TRBJ1-1; CDR3aa: CASSSYLGGANLTTEAFF